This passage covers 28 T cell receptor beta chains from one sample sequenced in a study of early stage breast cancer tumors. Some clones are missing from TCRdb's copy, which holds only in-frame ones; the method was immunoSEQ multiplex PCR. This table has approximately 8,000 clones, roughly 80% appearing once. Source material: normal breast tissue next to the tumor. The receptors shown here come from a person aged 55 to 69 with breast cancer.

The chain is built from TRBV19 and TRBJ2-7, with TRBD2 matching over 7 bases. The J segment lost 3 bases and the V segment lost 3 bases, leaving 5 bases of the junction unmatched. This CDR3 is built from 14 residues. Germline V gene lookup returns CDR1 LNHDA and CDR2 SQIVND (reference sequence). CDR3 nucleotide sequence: TGTGCCAGTAGTATCGACGGGGGGATCTACGAGCAGTACTTC. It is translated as CASSIDGGIYEQYF.

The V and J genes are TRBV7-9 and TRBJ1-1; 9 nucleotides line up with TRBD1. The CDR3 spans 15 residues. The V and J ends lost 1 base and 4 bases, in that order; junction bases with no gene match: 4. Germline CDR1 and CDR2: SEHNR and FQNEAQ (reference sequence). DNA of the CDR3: TGTGCCAGCAGCTTAGGTTGGGACAGGGTCACTGAAGCTTTCTTT. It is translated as CASSLGWDRVTEAFF.

The CDR3 coding sequence is TGTGCCAGCTCACCAGCTATTTACTACGAGCAGTACTTC. As protein: CASSPAIYYEQYF. This chain joins TRBV18 and TRBJ2-7; D is undetermined. Germline V lookup: CDR1 KGHSH, CDR2 LQKENI. V lost 2 bases to trimming and J lost 3 bases, with 8 bases between them. The length of the CDR3 is 13 residues.

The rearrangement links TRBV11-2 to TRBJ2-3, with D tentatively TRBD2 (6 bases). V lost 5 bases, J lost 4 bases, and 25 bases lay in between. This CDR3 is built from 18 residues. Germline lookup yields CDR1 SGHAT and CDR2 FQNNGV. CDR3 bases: TGTGCCAGCAGCCCCGATCGGGGGATGTGGGTTTGGGCAGATACGCAGTATTTT. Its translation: CASSPDRGMWVWADTQYF.

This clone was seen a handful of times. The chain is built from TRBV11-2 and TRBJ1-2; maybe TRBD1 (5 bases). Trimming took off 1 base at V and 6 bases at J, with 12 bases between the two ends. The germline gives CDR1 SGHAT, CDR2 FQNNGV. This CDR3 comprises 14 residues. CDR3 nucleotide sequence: TGTGCCAGCAGCTTAGGGAGCCCGGGGCATGGCTACACCTTC. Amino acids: CASSLGSPGHGYTF. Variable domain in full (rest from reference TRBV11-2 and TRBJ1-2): EAGVAQSPRYKIIEKRQSVAFWCNPISGHATLYWYQQILGQGPKLLIQFQNNGVVDDSQLPKDRFSAERLKGVDSTLKIQPAKLEDSAVYLCASSLGSPGHGYTFGSGTRLTVV.

DNA of the CDR3: TGTGCCTGGAGTGTCCAGTATGGCTACACCTTC. This codes for CAWSVQYGYTF. This chain uses TRBV30 with TRBJ1-2; D gene unclear. V was shortened by 0 bases and J by 5 bases, with 4 bases between the two germline ends. Germline values: CDR1 GTSNPN, CDR2 SVGIG (reference sequence). The CDR3 length is 11 residues.

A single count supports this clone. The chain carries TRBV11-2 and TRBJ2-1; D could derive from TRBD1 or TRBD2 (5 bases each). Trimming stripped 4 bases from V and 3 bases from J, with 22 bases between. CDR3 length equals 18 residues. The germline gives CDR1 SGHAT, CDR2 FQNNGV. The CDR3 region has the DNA TGTGCCAGCAGCTCGTTAAAATCGGGACCGGCAAACTACAATGAGCAGTTCTTC. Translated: CASSSLKSGPANYNEQFF.

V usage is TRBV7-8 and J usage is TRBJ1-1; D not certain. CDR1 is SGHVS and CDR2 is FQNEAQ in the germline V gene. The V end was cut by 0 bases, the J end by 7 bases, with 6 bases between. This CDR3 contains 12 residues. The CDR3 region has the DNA TGTGCCAGCAGCTTAGCCAGGAATGAAGCTTTCTTT. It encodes CASSLARNEAFF.

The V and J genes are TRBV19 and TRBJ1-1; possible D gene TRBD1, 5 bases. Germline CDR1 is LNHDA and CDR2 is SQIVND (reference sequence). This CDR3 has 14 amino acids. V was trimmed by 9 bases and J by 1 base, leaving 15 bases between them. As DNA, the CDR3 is TGTGCCAGCAATTTAATCGGGGGGAACACTGAAGCTTTCTTT. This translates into CASNLIGGNTEAFF.

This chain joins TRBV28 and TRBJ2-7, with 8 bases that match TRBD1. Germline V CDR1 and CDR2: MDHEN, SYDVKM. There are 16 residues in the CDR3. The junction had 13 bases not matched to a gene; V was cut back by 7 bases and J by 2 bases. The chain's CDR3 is CASTDMGDRRAYEQYF. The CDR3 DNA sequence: TGTGCCAGCACTGACATGGGGGACAGGAGAGCCTACGAGCAGTACTTC.

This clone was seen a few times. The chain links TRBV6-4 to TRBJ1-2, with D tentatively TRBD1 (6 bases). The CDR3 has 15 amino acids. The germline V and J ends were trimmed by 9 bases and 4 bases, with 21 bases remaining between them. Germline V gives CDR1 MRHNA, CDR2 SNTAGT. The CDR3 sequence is CAREIRDPRGYGYTF. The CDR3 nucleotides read TGTGCCAGAGAAATCCGGGACCCCAGGGGCTATGGCTACACCTTC.

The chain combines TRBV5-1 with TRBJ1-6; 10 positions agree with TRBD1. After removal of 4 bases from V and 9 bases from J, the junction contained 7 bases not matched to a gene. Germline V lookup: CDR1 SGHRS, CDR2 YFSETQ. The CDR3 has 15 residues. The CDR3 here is CASSLAGQGSSPLHF. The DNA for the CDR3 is TGCGCCAGCAGCCTTGCGGGACAGGGGAGTTCACCCCTCCACTTT. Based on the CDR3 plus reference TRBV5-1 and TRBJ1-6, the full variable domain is KAGVTQTPRYLIKTRGQQVTLSCSPISGHRSVSWYQQTPGQGLQFLFEYFSETQRNKGNFPGRFSGRQFSNSRSEMNVSTLELGDSALYLCASSLAGQGSSPLHFGNGTRLTVT.

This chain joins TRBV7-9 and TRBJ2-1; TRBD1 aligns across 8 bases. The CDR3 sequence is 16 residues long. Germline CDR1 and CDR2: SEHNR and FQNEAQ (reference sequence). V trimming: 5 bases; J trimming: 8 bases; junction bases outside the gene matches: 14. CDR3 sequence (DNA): TGTGCCAGCAGCGGCTACGACCGGACAGGGCAAGATGAGCAGTTCTTC. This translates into CASSGYDRTGQDEQFF.

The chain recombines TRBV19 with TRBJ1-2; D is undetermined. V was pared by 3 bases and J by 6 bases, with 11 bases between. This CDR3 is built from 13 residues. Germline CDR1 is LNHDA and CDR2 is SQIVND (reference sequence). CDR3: CASSIGRTHGYTF. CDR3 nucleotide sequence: TGTGCCAGTAGTATCGGCAGGACCCATGGCTACACCTTC.

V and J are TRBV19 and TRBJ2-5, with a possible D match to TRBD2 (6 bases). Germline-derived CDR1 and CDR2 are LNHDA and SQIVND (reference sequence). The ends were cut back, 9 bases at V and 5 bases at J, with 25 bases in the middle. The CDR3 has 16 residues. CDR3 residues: CASSGARWGDWETQYF. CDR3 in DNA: TGTGCCAGCTCCGGGGCTCGCTGGGGGGATTGGGAGACCCAGTACTTC.

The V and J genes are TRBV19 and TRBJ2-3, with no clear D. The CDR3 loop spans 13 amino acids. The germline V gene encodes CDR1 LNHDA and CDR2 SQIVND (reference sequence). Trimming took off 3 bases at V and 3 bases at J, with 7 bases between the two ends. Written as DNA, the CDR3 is TGTGCCAGTAGTATGTCCGGGACAGATACGCAGTATTTT. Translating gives CASSMSGTDTQYF.

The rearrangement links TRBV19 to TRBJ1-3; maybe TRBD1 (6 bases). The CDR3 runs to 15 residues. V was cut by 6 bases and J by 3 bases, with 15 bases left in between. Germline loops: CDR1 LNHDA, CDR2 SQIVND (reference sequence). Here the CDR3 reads CASSPSGTLGNTIYF. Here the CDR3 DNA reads TGTGCCAGTAGCCCATCCGGGACACTTGGAAACACCATATATTTT. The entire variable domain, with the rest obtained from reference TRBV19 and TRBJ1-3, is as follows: DGGITQSPKYLFRKEGQNVTLSCEQNLNHDAMYWYRQDPGQGLRLIYYSQIVNDFQKGDIAEGYSVSREKKESFPLTVTSAQKNPTAFYLCASSPSGTLGNTIYFGEGSWLTVV.

CDR3 sequence (DNA): TGTGCCAGCAGCCAGGGGGCGCGGACTGAAGCTTTCTTT. It encodes CASSQGARTEAFF. V and J are TRBV13 and TRBJ1-1; 8 bases align to TRBD1. Losses at the gene ends were 5 bases for V and 5 bases for J; bases not matched to a gene: 4. CDR1 is PRHDT and CDR2 is FYEKMQ in the germline V gene (reference sequence). This CDR3 comprises 13 residues.

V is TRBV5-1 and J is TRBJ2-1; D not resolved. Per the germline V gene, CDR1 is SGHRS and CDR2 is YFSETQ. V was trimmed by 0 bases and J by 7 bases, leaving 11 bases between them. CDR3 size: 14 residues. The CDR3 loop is CASSLVPGSNEQFF. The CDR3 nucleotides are TGCGCCAGCAGCTTGGTGCCAGGTAGTAATGAGCAGTTCTTC.

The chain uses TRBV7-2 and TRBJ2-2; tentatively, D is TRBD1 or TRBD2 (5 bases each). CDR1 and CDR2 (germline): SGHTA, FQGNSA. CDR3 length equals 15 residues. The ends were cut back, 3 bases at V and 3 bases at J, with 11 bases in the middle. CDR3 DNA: TGTGCCAGCAGCTTCGACGGGGCCGACACCGGGGAGCTGTTTTTT. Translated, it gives CASSFDGADTGELFF.

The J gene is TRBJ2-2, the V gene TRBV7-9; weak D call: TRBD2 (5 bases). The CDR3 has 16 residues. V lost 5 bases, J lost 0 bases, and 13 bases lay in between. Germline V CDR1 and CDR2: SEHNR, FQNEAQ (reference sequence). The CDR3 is CASSPRGNANTGELFF. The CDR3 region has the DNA TGTGCCAGCAGCCCTCGAGGGAACGCGAACACCGGGGAGCTGTTTTTT.

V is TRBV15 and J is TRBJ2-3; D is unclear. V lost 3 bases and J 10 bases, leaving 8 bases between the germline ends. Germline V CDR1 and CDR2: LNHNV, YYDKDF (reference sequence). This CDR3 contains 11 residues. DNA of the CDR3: TGTGCCACCAGCAGTTCATCCTCGCAGTATTTT. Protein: CATSSSSSQYF.

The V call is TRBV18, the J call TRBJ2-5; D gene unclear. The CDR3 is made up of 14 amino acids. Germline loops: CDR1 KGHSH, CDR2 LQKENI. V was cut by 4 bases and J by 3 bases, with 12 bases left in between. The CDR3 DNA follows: TGTGCCAGCTCACGATGGGTGACCGAAGAGACCCAGTACTTC. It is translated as CASSRWVTEETQYF.

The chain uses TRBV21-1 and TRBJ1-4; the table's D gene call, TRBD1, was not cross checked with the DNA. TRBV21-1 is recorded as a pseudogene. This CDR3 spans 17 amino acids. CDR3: CASSKVAGTATNEKLFF. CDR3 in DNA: TGTGCCAGCAGCAAAGTCGCAGGTACCGCAACTAATGAAAAACTGTTTTTT.

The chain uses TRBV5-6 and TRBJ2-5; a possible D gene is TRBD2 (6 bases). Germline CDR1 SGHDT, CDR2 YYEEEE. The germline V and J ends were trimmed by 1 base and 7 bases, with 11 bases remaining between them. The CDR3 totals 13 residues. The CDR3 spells CASSLSRRGTQYF. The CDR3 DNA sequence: TGTGCCAGCAGCTTGTCGCGGAGGGGGACCCAGTACTTC.

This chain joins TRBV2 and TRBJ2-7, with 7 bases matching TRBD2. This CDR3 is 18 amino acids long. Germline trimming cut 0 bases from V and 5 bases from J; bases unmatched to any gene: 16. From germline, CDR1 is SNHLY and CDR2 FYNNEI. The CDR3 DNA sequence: TGTGCCAGCAGTGAAGCGCTGGCTAGCGGAGCCCCCTGGGACGAGCAGTACTTC. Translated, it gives CASSEALASGAPWDEQYF.

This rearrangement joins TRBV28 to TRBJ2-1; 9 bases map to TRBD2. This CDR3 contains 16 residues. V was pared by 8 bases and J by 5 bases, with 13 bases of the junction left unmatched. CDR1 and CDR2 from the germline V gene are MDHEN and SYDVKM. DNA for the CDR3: TGTGCCAGCTGGCGAGTGGGGCTAGCGGGAAACAATGAGCAGTTCTTC. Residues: CASWRVGLAGNNEQFF. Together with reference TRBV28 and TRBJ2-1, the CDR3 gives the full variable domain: DVKVTQSSRYLVKRTGEKVFLECVQDMDHENMFWYRQDPGLGLRLIYFSYDVKMKEKGDIPEGYSVSREKKERFSLILESASTNQTSMYLCASWRVGLAGNNEQFFGPGTRLTVL.

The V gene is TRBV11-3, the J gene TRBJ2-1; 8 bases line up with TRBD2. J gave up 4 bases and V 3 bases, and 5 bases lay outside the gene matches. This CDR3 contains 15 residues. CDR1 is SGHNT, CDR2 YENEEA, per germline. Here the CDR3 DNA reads TGTGCCAGCAGCTTCCAAGCGGGGGCTTACAATGAGCAGTTCTTC. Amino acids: CASSFQAGAYNEQFF.